The T cell receptor beta chain described here comes from a study of blood T cell repertoires in COVID-19. Looked up from germline, CDR1 is SGHNT and CDR2 is YENEEA. The CDR3 contains 17 residues. V shed 0 bases, J shed 7 bases, and the junction held 4 bases outside the gene matches. Original methodology: Estimated nucleated cell counts came from reference gene primer amplification. Profiled with immunoSEQ multiplex PCR; TCRdb holds only in-frame clones, not every one. V and J calls and clone size come straight from that table; D and trimming were deduced from the DNA. The sample has 40,000 to 45,000 clones, 70% to 90% seen once.

This receptor was obtained from a man in his sixties with active COVID-19. The sequencing sample was made of peripheral blood. The chain links TRBV11-3 to TRBJ2-1; TRBD2 aligns across 15 bases. The CDR3: CASSLDWTSGRGNEQFF. CDR3 nucleotides: TGTGCCAGCAGCTTAGATTGGACTAGCGGGAGGGGGAATGAGCAGTTCTTC.